This T cell receptor (beta chain) was documented in a study of early T cells in non-severe SARS-CoV-2 infection. TCRdb itself ran the 5' RACE reads through MiXCR, one entry per CDR3 protein. This sample has about 77,000 distinct CDR3 sequences; roughly 5.3% occur once, and the top ten carry less than 9.5%. V was pared by 8 bases and J by 4 bases, with 12 bases between. CDR3 size: 14 residues. CDR1 MDHEN and CDR2 SYDVKM come from the germline V gene. This clonotype has ten or more counts. V gene TRBV28 combines with J gene TRBJ2-6; D call uncertain. This sequence was found in an adult who was a healthcare worker with PCR-confirmed SARS-CoV-2 infection or an uninfected control (not recorded which). This material consisted of whole blood, taken at baseline. Written as DNA, the CDR3 is TGTGCCAGCCTAGGCTTTGACGGGGCCAACGTCCTGACTTTC. This translates into CASLGFDGANVLTF.